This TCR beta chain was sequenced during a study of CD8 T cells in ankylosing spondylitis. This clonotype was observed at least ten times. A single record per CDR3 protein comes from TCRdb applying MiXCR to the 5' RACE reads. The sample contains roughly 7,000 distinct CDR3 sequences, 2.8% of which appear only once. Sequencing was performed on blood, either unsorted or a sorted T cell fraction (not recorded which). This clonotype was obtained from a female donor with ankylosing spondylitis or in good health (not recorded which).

In DNA form, the CDR3 reads TGTGCCAGCAGGGGCAAGCGGACAGGGGGATCCTACAATGAGCAGTTCTTC. Translated, it gives CASRGKRTGGSYNEQFF. This chain uses TRBV9 with TRBJ2-1; 10 bases match TRBD1. Germline values: CDR1 SGDLS, CDR2 YYNGEE. J was trimmed by 1 base and V by 5 bases; bases with no gene match: 9. The length of the CDR3 is 17 residues. Using reference TRBV9 and TRBJ2-1 for the parts outside the CDR3, the full variable domain is DSGVTQTPKHLITATGQRVTLRCSPRSGDLSVYWYQQSLDQGLQFLIQYYNGEERAKGNILERFSAQQFPDLHSELNLSSLELGDSALYFCASRGKRTGGSYNEQFFGPGTRLTVL.